The 13 T cell receptor beta chains below all came from one sample that was sequenced in a study of post-analysis software for immune sequencing data. These receptors are not linked to any known antigen. The study's findings and limits: A handful of TRBV segments (TRBV5-6, TRBV5-1 and TRBV20-1 among them) occurred more frequently in patients than in controls.

The authors incorporated unique molecular identifiers into the TCR beta cDNA libraries. TCRdb re-analysed the PCR reads in MiXCR, keeping a single row per CDR3 protein. This table holds about 430,000 distinct CDR3 sequences, roughly 38% found once. Source material: blood. The receptor source for this set is a girl aged 2-10 years with multiple sclerosis.

In its sample, this clonotype was seen a few times. Written as DNA, the CDR3 is TGTGCCACCAGTGATACCAGACCCTCAGATACGCAGTATTTT. Its protein is CATSDTRPSDTQYF. V gene TRBV24-1 combines with J gene TRBJ2-3; D uncertain. CDR1 and CDR2 from the germline V gene are KGHDR and SFDVKD. V was clipped by 3 bases and J by 4 bases, with 10 bases between them. CDR3 size: 14 residues.

The chain uses TRBV5-6 and TRBJ2-1; D is ambiguous. CDR3 length equals 12 residues. V was pared by 2 bases and J by 7 bases, with 7 bases between. Per germline, CDR1 SGHDT and CDR2 YYEEEE. For the CDR3, the DNA is TGTGCCAGCAGCTTTCCCCTAAATGAGCAGTTCTTC. Translating it yields CASSFPLNEQFF.

Remarks on this clonotype: A junction end diverges from the germline sequence, so it may reflect a read error. CDR3 loop: CASGLDSGGAYNEQFF. Here the CDR3 DNA reads TGCGCCAGCGGCTTGGATAGCGGGGGGGCTTACAATGAGCAGTTCTTC. This chain joins TRBV5-1 and TRBJ2-1; 11 bases are a match to TRBD2. Germline-derived CDR1 and CDR2 are SGHRS and YFSETQ. The CDR3 has 16 residues. Together with reference TRBV5-1 and TRBJ2-1, the CDR3 gives the full variable domain: KAGVTQTPRYLIKTRGQQVTLSCSPISGHRSVSWYQQTPGQGLQFLFEYFSETQRNKGNFPGRFSGRQFSNSRSEMNVSTLELGDSALYLCASGLDSGGAYNEQFFGPGTRLTVL.

This clonotype was counted a few times. The V gene is TRBV20-1, the J gene TRBJ2-1, with D unresolved. V was shortened by 0 bases and J by 0 bases, with 15 bases between the two germline ends. This CDR3 comprises 17 residues. CDR1 and CDR2 from the germline V gene are DFQATT and SNEGSKA (reference sequence). In DNA, the CDR3 is TGCAGTGCTAGAGATGATGGGGTCACGCTCTCCTACAATGAGCAGTTCTTC. Translating gives CSARDDGVTLSYNEQFF.

There are a few counts of this clonotype. The chain employs TRBV27 and TRBJ2-5; 8 bases fit TRBD1. The CDR3 runs to 19 residues. Germline CDR1 MNHEY, CDR2 SMNVEV (reference sequence). Trimming removed 0 bases from V and 2 bases from J; junction bases left unmatched: 14. CDR3: CASSLSGMRRGLVQETQYF. CDR3 sequence (DNA): TGTGCCAGCAGTTTATCGGGAATGCGCAGGGGGCTAGTACAAGAGACCCAGTACTTC.

V and J are TRBV5-1 and TRBJ1-2, with 10 bases matching TRBD1. The germline CDR1 and CDR2 sequences are SGHRS and YFSETQ. The CDR3 is 14 residues long. V shed 3 bases, J shed 3 bases, and the junction held 2 bases outside the gene matches. CDR3 DNA sequence: TGCGCCAGCAGCTCGACAGGGGGCGACTATGGCTACACCTTC. It yields the protein CASSSTGGDYGYTF.

The chain recombines TRBV6-6 with TRBJ2-6; D might be TRBD1 or TRBD2, each matching 6 bases. The V gene lost 2 bases and the J gene lost 4 bases, with 15 bases spanning the gap. Germline V gene data show CDR1 as MNHNY and CDR2 as SVGAGI (reference sequence). This CDR3 is built from 17 residues. The CDR3 bases are TGTGCCAGCAGTTACGAATCTTGGGGGGCGGGGGCCAACGTCCTGACTTTC. Its protein is CASSYESWGAGANVLTF.

The chain links TRBV7-3 to TRBJ2-3; TRBD2 is a possible D gene (5 bases). The V gene lost 1 base and the J gene lost 2 bases, with 7 bases spanning the gap. The CDR3 is 14 amino acids. Germline V CDR1 and CDR2: SGHTA, FQGTGA. The CDR3 coding sequence is TGTGCCAGCAGCTTAAAGAGGGACACAGATACGCAGTATTTT. It yields the protein CASSLKRDTDTQYF. The full variable domain, in which reference TRBV7-3 and TRBJ2-3 provide the parts outside the CDR3, is GAGVSQTPSNKVTEKGKYVELRCDPISGHTALYWYRQSLGQGPEFLIYFQGTGAADDSGLPNDRFFAVRPEGSVSTLKIQRTERGDSAVYLCASSLKRDTDTQYFGPGTRLTVL.

V and J are TRBV15 and TRBJ2-1; 7 positions agree with TRBD1. CDR1 LNHNV and CDR2 YYDKDF come from the germline V gene (reference sequence). Trimming took 7 bases from V and 9 from J; bases not matched to a gene: 12. The CDR3 loop spans 14 amino acids. The CDR3 loop is CATTLRGSSSEQFF. The DNA of the CDR3 is TGTGCCACCACCCTCAGGGGGTCCAGCAGTGAGCAGTTCTTC.

The gene calls are TRBV20-1 and TRBJ2-1, with 7 bases that match TRBD2. Germline CDR1 is DFQATT and CDR2 is SNEGSKA (reference sequence). The CDR3 totals 14 residues. V shed 5 bases and J 5 bases; nucleotides not matched to a gene: 9. In DNA, the CDR3 is TGCAGTGCTCCTAAAGCGGGGAGAGACAATGAGCAGTTCTTC. Its translation: CSAPKAGRDNEQFF.

This sequence joins TRBV5-6 and TRBJ1-2, with 8 bases matching TRBD1. The J segment lost 2 bases and the V segment lost 3 bases, leaving 3 bases of the junction unmatched. The CDR3 length is 14 residues. Germline V CDR1 and CDR2: SGHDT, YYEEEE. The DNA of the CDR3 is TGTGCCAGCAGCTGGGACAGGATGAACTATGGCTACACCTTC. The encoded protein is CASSWDRMNYGYTF. The full variable domain, completed using reference TRBV5-6 and TRBJ1-2, is DAGVTQSPTHLIKTRGQQVTLRCSPKSGHDTVSWYQQALGQGPQFIFQYYEEEERQRGNFPDRFSGHQFPNYSSELNVNALLLGDSALYLCASSWDRMNYGYTFGSGTRLTVV.

The DNA for the CDR3 is TGTGCCATCAGTGAGCGGGAGGGCCAGACCGGGGAGCTGTTTTTT. Its protein product is CAISEREGQTGELFF. V usage is TRBV10-3 and J usage is TRBJ2-2, with 8 bases identical to TRBD2. Germline lookup yields CDR1 ENHRY and CDR2 SYGVKD. The CDR3 sequence is 15 residues long. V was pared by 2 bases and J by 5 bases, with 4 bases of the junction left unmatched.

This clonotype occurred a few times. This chain links TRBV20-1 with TRBJ2-4, with 10 bases aligning to TRBD2. V lost 1 base to trimming and J lost 1 base; unmatched junction nucleotides: 13. Germline values: CDR1 DFQATT, CDR2 SNEGSKA (reference sequence). The CDR3 length is 19 residues. DNA of the CDR3: TGCAGTGCTAGAGGACTAGCGGGCTCTGGTCGAGGGGCCAAAAACATTCAGTACTTC. Its translation: CSARGLAGSGRGAKNIQYF.